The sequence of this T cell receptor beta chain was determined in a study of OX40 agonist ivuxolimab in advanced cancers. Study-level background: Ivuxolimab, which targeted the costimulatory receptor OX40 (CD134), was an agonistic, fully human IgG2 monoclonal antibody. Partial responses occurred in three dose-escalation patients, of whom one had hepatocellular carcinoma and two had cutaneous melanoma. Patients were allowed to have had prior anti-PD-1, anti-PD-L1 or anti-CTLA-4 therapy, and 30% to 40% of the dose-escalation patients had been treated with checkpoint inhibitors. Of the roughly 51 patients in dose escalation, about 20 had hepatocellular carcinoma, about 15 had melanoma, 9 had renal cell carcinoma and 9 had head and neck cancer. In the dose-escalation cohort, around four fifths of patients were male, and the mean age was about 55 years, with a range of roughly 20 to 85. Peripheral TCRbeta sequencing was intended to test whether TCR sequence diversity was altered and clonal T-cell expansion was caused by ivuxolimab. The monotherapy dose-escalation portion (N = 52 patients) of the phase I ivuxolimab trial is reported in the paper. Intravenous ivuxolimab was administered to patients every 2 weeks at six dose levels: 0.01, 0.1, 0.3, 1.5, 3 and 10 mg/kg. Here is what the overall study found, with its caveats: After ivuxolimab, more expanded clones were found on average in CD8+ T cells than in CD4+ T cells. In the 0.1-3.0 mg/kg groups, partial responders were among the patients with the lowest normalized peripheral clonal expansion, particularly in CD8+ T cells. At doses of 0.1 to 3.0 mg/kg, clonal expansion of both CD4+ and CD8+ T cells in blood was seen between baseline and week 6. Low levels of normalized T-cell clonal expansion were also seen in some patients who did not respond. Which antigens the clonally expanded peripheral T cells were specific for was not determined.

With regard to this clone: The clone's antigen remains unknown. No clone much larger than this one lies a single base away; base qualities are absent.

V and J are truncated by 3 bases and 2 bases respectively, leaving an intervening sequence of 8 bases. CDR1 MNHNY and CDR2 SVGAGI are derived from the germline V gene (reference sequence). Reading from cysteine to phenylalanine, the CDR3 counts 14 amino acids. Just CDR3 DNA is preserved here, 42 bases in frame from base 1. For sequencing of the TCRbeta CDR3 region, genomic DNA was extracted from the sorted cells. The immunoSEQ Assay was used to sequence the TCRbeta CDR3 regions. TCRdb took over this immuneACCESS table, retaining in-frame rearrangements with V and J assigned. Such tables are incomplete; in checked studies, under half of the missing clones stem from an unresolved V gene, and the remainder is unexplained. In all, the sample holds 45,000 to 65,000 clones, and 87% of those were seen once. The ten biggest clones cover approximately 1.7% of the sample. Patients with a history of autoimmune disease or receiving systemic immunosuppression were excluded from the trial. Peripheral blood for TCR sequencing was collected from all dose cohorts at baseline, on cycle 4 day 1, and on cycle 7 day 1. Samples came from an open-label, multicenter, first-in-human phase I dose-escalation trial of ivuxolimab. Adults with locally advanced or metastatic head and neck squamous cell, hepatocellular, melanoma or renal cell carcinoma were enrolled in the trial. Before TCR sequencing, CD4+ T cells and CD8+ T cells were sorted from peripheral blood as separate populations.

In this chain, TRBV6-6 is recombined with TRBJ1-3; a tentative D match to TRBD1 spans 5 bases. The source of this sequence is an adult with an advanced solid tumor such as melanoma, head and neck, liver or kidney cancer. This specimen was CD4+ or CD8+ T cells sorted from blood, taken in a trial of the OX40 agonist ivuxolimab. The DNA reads TGTGCCAGCAGTTATCGGGGCCCTGGAAACACCATATATTTT. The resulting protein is CASSYRGPGNTIYF.